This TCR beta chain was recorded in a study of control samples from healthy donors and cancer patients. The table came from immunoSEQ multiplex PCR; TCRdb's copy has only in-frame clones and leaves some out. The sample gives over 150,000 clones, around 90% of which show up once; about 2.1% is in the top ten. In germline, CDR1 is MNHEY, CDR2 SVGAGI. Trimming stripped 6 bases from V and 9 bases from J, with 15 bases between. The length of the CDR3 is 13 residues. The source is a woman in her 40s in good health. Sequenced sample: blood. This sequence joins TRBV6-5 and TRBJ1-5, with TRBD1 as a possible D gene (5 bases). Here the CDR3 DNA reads TGTGCCAGCAGAGGGGACTCAGTGGGGCCCCAGCATTTT. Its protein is CASRGDSVGPQHF.